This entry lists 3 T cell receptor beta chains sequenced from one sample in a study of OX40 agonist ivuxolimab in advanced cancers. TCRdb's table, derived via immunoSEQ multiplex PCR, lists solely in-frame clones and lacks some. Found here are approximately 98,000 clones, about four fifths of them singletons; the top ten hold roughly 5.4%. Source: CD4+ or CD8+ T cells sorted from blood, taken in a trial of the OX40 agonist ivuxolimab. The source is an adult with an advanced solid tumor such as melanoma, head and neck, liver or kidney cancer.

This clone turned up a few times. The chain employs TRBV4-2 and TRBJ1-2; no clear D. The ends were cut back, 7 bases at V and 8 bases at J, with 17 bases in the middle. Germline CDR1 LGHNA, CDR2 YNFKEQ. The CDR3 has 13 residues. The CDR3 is CASTAETIEGYTF. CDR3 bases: TGTGCCAGCACCGCCGAGACCATCGAGGGCTACACCTTC.

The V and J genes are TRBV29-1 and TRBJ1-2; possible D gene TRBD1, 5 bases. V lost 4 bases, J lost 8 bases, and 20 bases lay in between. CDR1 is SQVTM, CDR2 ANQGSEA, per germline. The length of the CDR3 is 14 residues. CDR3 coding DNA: TGCAGCGTTGGGTCCGGGGCGGCCGGCGGAGGCTACACCTTC. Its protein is CSVGSGAAGGGYTF.

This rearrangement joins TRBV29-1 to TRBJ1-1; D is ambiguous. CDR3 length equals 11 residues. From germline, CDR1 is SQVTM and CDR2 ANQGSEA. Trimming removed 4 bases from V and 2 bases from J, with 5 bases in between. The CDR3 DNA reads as TGCAGCGTTGTCCGAAACACTGAAGCTTTCTTT. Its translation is CSVVRNTEAFF.